Below, 5 T cell receptor beta chains from the same sample are listed, as sequenced in a study of control samples from healthy donors and cancer patients. Profiling relied on immunoSEQ multiplex PCR, and the TCRdb table lists in-frame clones only, not all of them. Here the sample spans 90,000 to 100,000 clones, about 87% being singletons. The material sequenced was blood. All receptors come from a woman in her 70s in good health.

Worth noting for this clone: The sample contains more than one DNA sequence encoding this CDR3. The DNA for the CDR3 is TGTGCCTGGGCGGGACAGGGGAATTCACCCCTCCACTTT. It is translated as CAWAGQGNSPLHF. The rearrangement uses TRBV30 and TRBJ1-6; 10 bases line up with TRBD1. Losses at the gene ends were 5 bases for V and 7 bases for J; bases not matched to a gene: 2. Per the germline V gene, CDR1 is GTSNPN and CDR2 is SVGIG (reference sequence). The length of the CDR3 is 13 residues.

By frequency in the sample, this clone is medium-sized. J is TRBJ2-7 and V is TRBV11-2; TRBD2 agrees at 7 bases. Germline V lookup: CDR1 SGHAT, CDR2 FQNNGV. The CDR3 spans 15 residues. V was pared by 5 bases and J by 7 bases, with 14 bases of the junction left unmatched. DNA for the CDR3: TGTGCCAGCAGCCCCCAGGGAGGGTTGCCTCGTGAGCAGTACTTC. It encodes CASSPQGGLPREQYF. The whole variable domain, filled in from reference TRBV11-2 and TRBJ2-7, reads EAGVAQSPRYKIIEKRQSVAFWCNPISGHATLYWYQQILGQGPKLLIQFQNNGVVDDSQLPKDRFSAERLKGVDSTLKIQPAKLEDSAVYLCASSPQGGLPREQYFGPGTRLTVT.

This chain uses TRBV3-1 (or the pseudogene TRBV3-2) with TRBJ1-1; possibly TRBD1 for D (6 bases). Germline values: CDR1 LGHDT, CDR2 YNNKEL (reference sequence). Trimming pared 6 bases from V and 5 bases from J, leaving 16 bases between. The length of the CDR3 is 14 residues. The CDR3 region is CASSYTGSGTEAFF. CDR3 nucleotide sequence: TGTGCCAGCAGTTACACAGGGTCAGGGACTGAAGCTTTCTTT.

This rearrangement joins TRBV5-8 to TRBJ1-5; D might be TRBD1 (6 bases). Germline CDR1 SGHTS, CDR2 YDEGEE. V was clipped by 4 bases and J by 1 base, with 18 bases between them. The CDR3 has 17 residues. The CDR3 here is CASSPGGGQLSNQPQHF. The CDR3 DNA sequence: TGTGCCAGCAGCCCGGGTGGGGGACAATTAAGCAATCAGCCCCAGCATTTT. Full variable domain (missing parts from reference TRBV5-8 and TRBJ1-5): EAGVTQSPTHLIKTRGQQATLRCSPISGHTSVYWYQQALGLGLQFLLWYDEGEERNRGNFPPRFSGRQFPNYSSELNVNALELEDSALYLCASSPGGGQLSNQPQHFGDGTRLSIL.

As for this clone: The sample has other DNA sequences that encode this CDR3 too. V gene TRBV6-5 combines with J gene TRBJ1-6; D not certain. The CDR3 is made up of 14 amino acids. Looked up from germline, CDR1 is MNHEY and CDR2 is SVGAGI. V was trimmed by 0 bases and J by 7 bases, leaving 7 bases between them. CDR3 sequence: CASSYSTGNSPLHF. The CDR3 nucleotides are TGTGCCAGCAGTTACTCGACGGGGAATTCACCCCTCCACTTT.